This TCR beta chain was sequenced in a study of T cells after yellow fever vaccination. Across the study: Investigators used CD3, CD45RA, CCR7 and CD95 to sort the EM, EMRA, CM and Tscm memory subsets.

The CDR3 contains 14 residues. CDR1 and CDR2 (germline): DFQATT, SNEGSKA (reference sequence). The V end was cut by 6 bases, the J end by 2 bases, with 17 bases between. Comments on this clonotype: Since a much larger clone is just one base distant, this may be a read error.

A single record per CDR3 protein comes from TCRdb applying MiXCR to the 5' RACE reads. The profile shows about 13,000 distinct CDR3 sequences, 4.9% of them singletons. General study points: It was a small share of clonotypes that appeared in both CD4 and CD8 compartments. For sorted memory subsets on day 0, almost all vaccine-responding clonotypes were undetectable. A weaker but faster secondary response was observed, peaking on day 5 versus 15.

This specimen consisted of PBMCs, either bulk or a sorted T-cell subset (CD4+, CD8+, memory, or dextramer-sorted; not recorded which), obtained 45 days after the yellow fever booster vaccination. J is TRBJ2-7 and V is TRBV20-1; TRBD2 is a possible D gene (6 bases). The origin of this receptor is a man aged 25-40 years who received the YFV17D yellow fever vaccine. The CDR3 nucleotides are TGCAGTGCAAGGACTATCGGGCCTCCCTACGAGCAGTACTTC. Its translation: CSARTIGPPYEQYF.